This passage covers 31 T cell receptor beta chains from one sample sequenced in a study of shared clonotypes between healthy human individuals. Clones were sequenced by immunoSEQ multiplex PCR, and TCRdb holds only the in-frame ones, with some missing. The profile shows roughly 1,100,000 clones, 75% of them singletons. Sample: memory CD4+ T cells sorted from blood. Described subset: CD45RA-negative fraction. These receptors all stem from a man younger than 35 in good health.

This clone came up once. This chain connects TRBV2 to TRBJ2-1; 9 bases match TRBD1. The junction had 6 bases not matched to a gene; V was cut back by 4 bases and J by 2 bases. Germline V CDR1 and CDR2: SNHLY, FYNNEI. CDR3 length: 16 amino acids. CDR3 sequence (DNA): TGTGCCAGCAGTGGGGACAGGGCTGTCGCCTACAATGAGCAGTTCTTC. It codes for CASSGDRAVAYNEQFF.

The sample holds one count of this clone. The V and J genes are TRBV6-7 and TRBJ1-2; D not certain. TRBV6-7 is an ORF, and what it does is uncertain. V dropped 4 bases and J dropped 7 bases, with 13 bases sitting between them. The CDR3 contains 13 residues. The CDR3: CASSSLVRAGYTF. CDR3 DNA sequence: TGTGCCAGCAGTTCTCTTGTGCGTGCTGGCTACACCTTC.

This clone came up a few times. The V call is TRBV2, the J call TRBJ2-5, with 10 bases matching TRBD1. This CDR3 spans 15 amino acids. Germline V gives CDR1 SNHLY, CDR2 FYNNEI. The V segment lost 7 bases and the J segment 5 bases; nucleotides outside the gene matches: 10. In DNA, the CDR3 is TGTGCCAGCATCCTTTCCGGGACAGGGGACGAGACCCAGTACTTC. Its protein is CASILSGTGDETQYF.

The chain carries TRBV4-3 and TRBJ2-1; TRBD1 agrees at 8 bases. Germline values: CDR1 LGHNA, CDR2 YSLEER. This CDR3 is 15 amino acids long. The ends lost 1 base at V and 7 bases at J; junction bases unmatched: 6. Here the CDR3 reads CASSQGQGFRNEQFF. In DNA form, the CDR3 reads TGCGCCAGCAGCCAAGGACAGGGGTTCAGGAATGAGCAGTTCTTC.

This chain links TRBV9 with TRBJ2-5, with a weak D call TRBD1 (6 bases). The V end lost 4 bases, the J end lost 3 bases, and 19 bases lay between the germline ends. This CDR3 is 16 amino acids long. Germline V CDR1 and CDR2: SGDLS, YYNGEE. CDR3 nucleotide sequence: TGTGCCAGCAGCCCCCGGCTGGGACACCTAAAAGAGACCCAGTACTTC. Its translation is CASSPRLGHLKETQYF.

The rearrangement joins TRBV28 to TRBJ2-3; weak D call: TRBD2 (5 bases). The CDR3 spans 15 residues. The ends were cut back, 5 bases at V and 0 bases at J, with 12 bases in the middle. The germline V gene has CDR1 MDHEN and CDR2 SYDVKM. For the CDR3, the DNA is TGTGCCAGCAGTAAGGCGGGCCCTAGCACAGATACGCAGTATTTT. It specifies CASSKAGPSTDTQYF.

This clone was seen a few times. V is TRBV18 and J is TRBJ1-4; no clear D. The CDR3 runs 15 residues. From germline, CDR1 is KGHSH and CDR2 LQKENI. V was shortened by 2 bases and J by 7 bases, with 14 bases between the two germline ends. The CDR3 nucleotides are TGTGCCAGCTCACCATTTCGAGATGTCCGTGAAAAACTGTTTTTT. This encodes CASSPFRDVREKLFF. Filled out from reference TRBV18 and TRBJ1-4, the complete variable domain reads NAGVMQNPRHLVRRRGQEARLRCSPMKGHSHVYWYRQLPEEGLKFMVYLQKENIIDESGMPKERFSAEFPKEGPSILRIQQVVRGDSAAYFCASSPFRDVREKLFFGSGTQLSVL.

This clone was counted a few times. The CDR3 spells CASSSRETQYF. The DNA for the CDR3 is TGTGCCAGCAGCTCCAGGGAGACCCAGTACTTC. The chain couples TRBV11-2 to TRBJ2-5, with D hard to call. The CDR3 extends over 11 amino acids. Germline-derived CDR1 and CDR2 are SGHAT and FQNNGV. Trimming removed 4 bases at V and 5 bases at J, with 5 bases between.

The chain is built from TRBV11-2 and TRBJ2-5; 10 bases map to TRBD2. Germline V CDR1 and CDR2: SGHAT, FQNNGV. Unmatched junction bases numbered 3, after V lost 0 bases and J lost 2 bases. CDR3 length: 16 residues. The CDR3 DNA follows: TGTGCCAGCAGCTTAGAGAGCGGGGGGGGACAAGAGACCCAGTACTTC. Residues: CASSLESGGGQETQYF.

This clone was seen only a few times. This chain uses TRBV28 with TRBJ1-5; D is undetermined. The CDR3 has 12 amino acids. V was cut by 8 bases and J by 7 bases, with 12 bases left in between. The germline V gene encodes CDR1 MDHEN and CDR2 SYDVKM. This CDR3 is CASQVPGQPQHF. As DNA, the CDR3 is TGTGCCAGCCAAGTCCCGGGCCAGCCCCAGCATTTT.

This clone has a handful of counts. The gene calls are TRBV9 and TRBJ2-1, with D tentatively TRBD2 (6 bases). Germline CDR1 SGDLS, CDR2 YYNGEE. Trimming removed 0 bases from V and 10 bases from J, with 11 bases in between. The CDR3 loop spans 13 amino acids. The CDR3 loop reads CASSVGGLPEQFF. For the CDR3, the DNA is TGTGCCAGCAGCGTAGGAGGACTACCCGAGCAGTTCTTC.

This clone was seen more than once but under ten times. This chain connects TRBV15 to TRBJ2-6, with D hard to call. Germline V gene data show CDR1 as LNHNV and CDR2 as YYDKDF (reference sequence). V was cut by 3 bases and J by 3 bases, with 6 bases left in between. CDR3 size: 14 residues. The CDR3 loop is CATSSRSGANVLTF. The CDR3, as DNA: TGTGCCACCAGCAGCAGGAGTGGGGCCAACGTCCTGACTTTC.

The chain has TRBV7-2 and TRBJ2-2, with TRBD2 matching over 10 bases. This CDR3 is 15 amino acids long. Trimming removed 4 bases from V and 1 base from J; junction bases left unmatched: 0. Germline CDR1 SGHTA, CDR2 FQGNSA. CDR3 nucleotides: TGTGCCAGCAGCTGGACTAGCGGGAACACCGGGGAGCTGTTTTTT. It codes for CASSWTSGNTGELFF. The whole variable domain, filled in from reference TRBV7-2 and TRBJ2-2, reads GAGVSQSPSNKVTEKGKDVELRCDPISGHTALYWYRQSLGQGLEFLIYFQGNSAPDKSGLPSDRFSAERTGGSVSTLTIQRTQQEDSAVYLCASSWTSGNTGELFFGEGSRLTVL.

The V gene is TRBV11-2, the J gene TRBJ1-4; D possibly corresponds to TRBD1 (6 bases). Germline CDR1 and CDR2: SGHAT and FQNNGV. Trimming took off 1 base at V and 5 bases at J, with 11 bases between the two ends. The CDR3 is 15 amino acids. The DNA for the CDR3 is TGTGCCAGCAGCTTAGGCCAGGGGCGAAATGAAAAACTGTTTTTT. As protein: CASSLGQGRNEKLFF.

J is TRBJ1-1 and V is TRBV18; the match to TRBD1 covers 7 bases. Looked up from germline, CDR1 is KGHSH and CDR2 is LQKENI. The CDR3 loop spans 16 amino acids. V lost 3 bases, J lost 2 bases, and 9 bases stayed unmatched. CDR3 DNA: TGTGCCAGCTCACCCAATACAGGGGCAATCAACACTGAAGCTTTCTTT. The encoded protein is CASSPNTGAINTEAFF.

The genes are TRBV10-3 and TRBJ2-7; 9 nucleotides line up with TRBD1. The V gene's germline CDR1 is ENHRY and CDR2 SYGVKD. The ends lost 5 bases at V and 1 base at J; junction bases unmatched: 3. This CDR3 is 14 amino acids long. The chain's CDR3 is CAISWTGDSYEQYF. CDR3 DNA sequence: TGTGCCATCAGTTGGACAGGGGATTCCTACGAGCAGTACTTC.

The rearrangement links TRBV18 to TRBJ2-5, with a tentative D call TRBD1 (6 bases). Trimming left V 5 bases short and J 5 bases short, with 15 bases between. The CDR3 runs 14 residues. CDR1 is KGHSH, CDR2 LQKENI, per germline. In DNA form, the CDR3 reads TGTGCCAGCTCATCAGGGGACATCCGGGAGACCCAGTACTTC. Protein: CASSSGDIRETQYF.

The V call is TRBV30, the J call TRBJ1-3; TRBD1 is a possible D gene (6 bases). The V and J ends lost 1 base and 0 bases respectively, with 13 bases between them. The CDR3 has 16 residues. CDR1 is GTSNPN, CDR2 SVGIG, per germline (reference sequence). CDR3: CAWSARGIVSGNTIYF. The CDR3 coding sequence is TGTGCCTGGAGTGCCAGGGGAATTGTCTCTGGAAACACCATATATTTT.

The J gene is TRBJ2-3, the V gene TRBV7-3; 10 bases are shared with TRBD1. This CDR3 contains 14 residues. With 3 bases clipped from V and 6 bases from J, the junction kept 3 bases outside the gene matches. Germline CDR1 is SGHTA and CDR2 is FQGTGA. The CDR3 reads CASSFDRGRDTQYF. The CDR3 DNA reads TGTGCCAGCAGCTTTGACAGGGGGCGCGATACGCAGTATTTT.

This chain uses TRBV6-5 with TRBJ1-4; D gene unclear. V shed 4 bases and J shed 4 bases, with 4 bases lying between them. Germline assignment: CDR1 MNHEY and CDR2 SVGAGI. This CDR3 is 12 amino acids long. The CDR3: CASSFNNEKLFF. CDR3 coding DNA: TGTGCCAGCAGTTTCAATAATGAAAAACTGTTTTTT.

This clone was observed a handful of times. V is TRBV11-2 and J is TRBJ2-5, with D uncertain. Looked up from germline, CDR1 is SGHAT and CDR2 is FQNNGV. The CDR3 runs to 13 residues. With 5 bases removed from V and 0 bases from J, the gap between germline ends came to 7 bases. The CDR3 DNA reads as TGTGCCAGCAGCAGACCGTACCAAGAGACCCAGTACTTC. It codes for CASSRPYQETQYF.

This clone showed up just a few times. The chain links TRBV5-5 to TRBJ2-1, with D possibly matching TRBD1 (6 bases). V lost 4 bases and J lost 4, with 12 bases in between. The CDR3 runs 14 residues. Germline CDR1 SGHKS, CDR2 YYEKEE (reference sequence). The CDR3 sequence: CASSPTGIYNEQFF. In DNA, the CDR3 is TGTGCCAGCAGCCCTACAGGGATATACAATGAGCAGTTCTTC.

The DNA of the CDR3 is TGTGCCAGCTCACCAAAGAGCGGGCACACAGATACGCAGTATTTT. Amino acids: CASSPKSGHTDTQYF. The V gene is TRBV18, the J gene TRBJ2-3; D is possibly TRBD2 (6 bases). The V gene lost 2 bases and the J gene lost 2 bases, with 11 bases spanning the gap. Per the germline V gene, CDR1 is KGHSH and CDR2 is LQKENI. The CDR3 contains 15 residues.

Turning to this clone: Other DNA variants within this sample encode the same CDR3. The chain has TRBV6-5 and TRBJ2-5; no clear D gene. The germline V gene has CDR1 MNHEY and CDR2 SVGAGI. This CDR3 contains 14 residues. Trimming took 0 bases from V and 4 from J, leaving 9 bases between them. In nucleotides, the CDR3 is TGTGCCAGCAGTTACTCAGAGGCCCGAGAGACCCAGTACTTC. It is translated as CASSYSEARETQYF.

As to this clone: Other DNA sequences in the same sample also yield this CDR3. This chain connects TRBV30 to TRBJ1-5; 9 bases agree with TRBD1. The CDR3 extends over 13 amino acids. The ends lost 1 base at V and 6 bases at J; junction bases unmatched: 1. Germline CDR1 and CDR2: GTSNPN and SVGIG (reference sequence). The CDR3 here is CAWSGQGGQPQHF. The CDR3 nucleotides read TGTGCCTGGAGTGGACAGGGGGGTCAGCCCCAGCATTTT.

V and J are TRBV28 and TRBJ1-5; 10 nucleotides match TRBD1. With 6 bases clipped from V and 2 bases from J, the junction kept 7 bases outside the gene matches. CDR1 MDHEN and CDR2 SYDVKM come from the germline V gene. The CDR3 contains 16 residues. This CDR3 reads CASSAPGQGGNQPQHF. The DNA for the CDR3 is TGTGCCAGCAGCGCTCCTGGACAGGGGGGCAATCAGCCCCAGCATTTT. The entire variable domain, with the rest obtained from reference TRBV28 and TRBJ1-5, is as follows: DVKVTQSSRYLVKRTGEKVFLECVQDMDHENMFWYRQDPGLGLRLIYFSYDVKMKEKGDIPEGYSVSREKKERFSLILESASTNQTSMYLCASSAPGQGGNQPQHFGDGTRLSIL.

This clone was counted between two and nine times. This may stem from a read error, because a much larger clone lies one nucleotide away. Different DNA sequences within this sample yield the same CDR3. The J gene is TRBJ1-6, the V gene TRBV27; D ambiguous. The CDR3 extends over 12 amino acids. Per germline, CDR1 MNHEY and CDR2 SMNVEV (reference sequence). V lost 4 bases and J 7 bases, leaving 5 bases between the germline ends. The CDR3 bases are TGTGCCAGCAGTTACGGGAATTCACCCCTCCACTTT. The encoded protein is CASSYGNSPLHF.

This chain joins TRBV7-6 and TRBJ2-7; 9 nucleotides agree with TRBD1. The CDR3 runs 15 residues. CDR1 is SGHVS, CDR2 FNYEAQ, per germline. The trim removed 1 base at V and 1 base at J, leaving 2 bases unmatched. Here the CDR3 reads CASSLGQGGSYEQYF. The CDR3 bases are TGTGCCAGCAGCTTAGGACAGGGGGGTTCCTACGAGCAGTACTTC.

The chain uses TRBV19 and TRBJ2-4, with D tentatively TRBD2 (5 bases). Germline V lookup: CDR1 LNHDA, CDR2 SQIVND (reference sequence). V shed 1 base and J shed 6 bases, with 22 bases lying between them. The CDR3 spans 18 residues. The CDR3 nucleotides are TGTGCCAGTAGTATAGGTTTTCAACTAGGGTATAGGAGAAACATTCAGTACTTC. Its translation: CASSIGFQLGYRRNIQYF.

V gene TRBV6-4 combines with J gene TRBJ2-5; 10 bases match TRBD2. Unmatched junction bases numbered 21, after V lost 9 bases and J lost 2 bases. Germline V gene data show CDR1 as MRHNA and CDR2 as SNTAGT. This CDR3 has 19 residues. This CDR3 is CASPRGPSRLAGVQETQYF. The CDR3 DNA reads as TGTGCCAGTCCCCGCGGACCCTCGCGGCTAGCGGGGGTACAAGAGACCCAGTACTTC.

This clone has more than one count but fewer than ten. V gene TRBV9 combines with J gene TRBJ1-1, with D uncertain. Germline V CDR1 and CDR2: SGDLS, YYNGEE. CDR3 length: 13 residues. The ends were cut back, 0 bases at V and 0 bases at J, with 3 bases in the middle. The CDR3: CASSVDMNTEAFF. CDR3 DNA: TGTGCCAGCAGCGTAGATATGAACACTGAAGCTTTCTTT.